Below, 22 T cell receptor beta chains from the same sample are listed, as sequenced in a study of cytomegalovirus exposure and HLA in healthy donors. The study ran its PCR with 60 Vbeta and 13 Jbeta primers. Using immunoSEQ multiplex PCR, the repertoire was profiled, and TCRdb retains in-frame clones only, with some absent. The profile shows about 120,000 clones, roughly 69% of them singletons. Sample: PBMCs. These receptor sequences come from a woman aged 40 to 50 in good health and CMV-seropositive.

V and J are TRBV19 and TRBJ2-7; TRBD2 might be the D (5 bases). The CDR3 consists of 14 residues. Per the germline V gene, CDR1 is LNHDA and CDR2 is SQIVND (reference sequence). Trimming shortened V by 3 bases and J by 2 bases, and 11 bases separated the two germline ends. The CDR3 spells CASSIGGPPYEQYF. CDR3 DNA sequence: TGTGCCAGTAGTATCGGCGGGCCCCCCTACGAGCAGTACTTC.

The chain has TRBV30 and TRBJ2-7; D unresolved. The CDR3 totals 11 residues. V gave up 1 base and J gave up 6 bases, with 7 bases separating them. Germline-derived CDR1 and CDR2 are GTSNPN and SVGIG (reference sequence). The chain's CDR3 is CAWSAGPEQYF. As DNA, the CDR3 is TGTGCCTGGAGTGCGGGTCCCGAGCAGTACTTC.

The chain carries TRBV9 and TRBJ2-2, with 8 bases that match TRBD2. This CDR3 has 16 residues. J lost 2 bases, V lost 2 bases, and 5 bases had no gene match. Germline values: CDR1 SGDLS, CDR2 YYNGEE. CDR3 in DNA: TGTGCCAGCAGCGTCCCTCGGGGGGGAAACACCGGGGAGCTGTTTTTT. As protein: CASSVPRGGNTGELFF.

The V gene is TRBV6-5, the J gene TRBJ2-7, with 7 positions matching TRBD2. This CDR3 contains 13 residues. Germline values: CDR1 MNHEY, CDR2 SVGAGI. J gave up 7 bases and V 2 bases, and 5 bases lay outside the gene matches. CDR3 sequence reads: CASSYGGSGEQYF. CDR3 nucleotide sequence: TGTGCCAGCAGTTACGGCGGGAGTGGGGAGCAGTACTTC.

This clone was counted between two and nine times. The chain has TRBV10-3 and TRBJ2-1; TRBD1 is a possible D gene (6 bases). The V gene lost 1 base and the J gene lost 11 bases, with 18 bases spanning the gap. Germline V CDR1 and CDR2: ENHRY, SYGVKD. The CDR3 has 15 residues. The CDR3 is CAISEFIGEGGKQFF. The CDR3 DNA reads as TGTGCCATCAGTGAGTTCATCGGGGAAGGGGGTAAGCAGTTCTTC.

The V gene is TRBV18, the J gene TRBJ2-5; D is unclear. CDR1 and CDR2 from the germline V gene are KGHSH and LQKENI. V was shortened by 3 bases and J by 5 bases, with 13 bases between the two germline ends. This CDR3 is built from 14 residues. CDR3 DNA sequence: TGTGCCAGCTCACCCCGCGAACTGAGGGAGACCCAGTACTTC. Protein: CASSPRELRETQYF.

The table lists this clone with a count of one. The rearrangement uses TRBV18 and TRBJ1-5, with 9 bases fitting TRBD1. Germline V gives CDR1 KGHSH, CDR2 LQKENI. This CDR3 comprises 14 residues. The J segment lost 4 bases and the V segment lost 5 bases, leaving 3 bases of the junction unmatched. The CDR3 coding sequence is TGTGCCAGCTCAGGGACAGGGCTAAATCAGCCCCAGCATTTT. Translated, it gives CASSGTGLNQPQHF. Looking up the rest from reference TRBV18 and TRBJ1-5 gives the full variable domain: NAGVMQNPRHLVRRRGQEARLRCSPMKGHSHVYWYRQLPEEGLKFMVYLQKENIIDESGMPKERFSAEFPKEGPSILRIQQVVRGDSAAYFCASSGTGLNQPQHFGDGTRLSIL.

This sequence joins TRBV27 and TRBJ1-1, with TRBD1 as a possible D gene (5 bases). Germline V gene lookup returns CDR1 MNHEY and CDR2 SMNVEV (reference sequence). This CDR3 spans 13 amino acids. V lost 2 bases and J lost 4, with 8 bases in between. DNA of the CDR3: TGTGCCAGCAGTTTAGTGCAGGGCACTGAAGCTTTCTTT. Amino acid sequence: CASSLVQGTEAFF.

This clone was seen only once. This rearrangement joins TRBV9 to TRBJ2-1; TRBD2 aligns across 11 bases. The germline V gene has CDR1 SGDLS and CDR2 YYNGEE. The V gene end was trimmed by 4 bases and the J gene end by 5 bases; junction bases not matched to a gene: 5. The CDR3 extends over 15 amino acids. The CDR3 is CASSQGLAVHNEQFF. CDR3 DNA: TGTGCCAGCAGCCAGGGACTAGCGGTCCACAATGAGCAGTTCTTC. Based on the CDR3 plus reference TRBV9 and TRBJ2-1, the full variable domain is DSGVTQTPKHLITATGQRVTLRCSPRSGDLSVYWYQQSLDQGLQFLIQYYNGEERAKGNILERFSAQQFPDLHSELNLSSLELGDSALYFCASSQGLAVHNEQFFGPGTRLTVL.

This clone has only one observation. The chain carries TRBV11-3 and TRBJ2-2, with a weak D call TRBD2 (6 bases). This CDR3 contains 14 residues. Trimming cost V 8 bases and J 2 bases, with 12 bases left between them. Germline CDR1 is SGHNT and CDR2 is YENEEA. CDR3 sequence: CASEGRGNTGELFF. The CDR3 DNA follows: TGTGCCAGCGAGGGGCGGGGAAACACCGGGGAGCTGTTTTTT.

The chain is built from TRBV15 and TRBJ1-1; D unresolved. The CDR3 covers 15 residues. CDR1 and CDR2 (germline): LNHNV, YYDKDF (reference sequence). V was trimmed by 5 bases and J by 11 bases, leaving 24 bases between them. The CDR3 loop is CATSVPPGRVSSAFF. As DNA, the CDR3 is TGTGCCACCAGCGTGCCTCCCGGGAGAGTCTCCAGTGCTTTCTTT.

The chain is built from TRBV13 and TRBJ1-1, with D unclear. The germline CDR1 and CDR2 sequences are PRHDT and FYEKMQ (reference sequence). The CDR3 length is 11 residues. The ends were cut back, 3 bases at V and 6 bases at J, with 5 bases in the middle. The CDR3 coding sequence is TGTGCCAGCAGCTTTTCTTCTGAAGCTTTCTTT. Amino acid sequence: CASSFSSEAFF.

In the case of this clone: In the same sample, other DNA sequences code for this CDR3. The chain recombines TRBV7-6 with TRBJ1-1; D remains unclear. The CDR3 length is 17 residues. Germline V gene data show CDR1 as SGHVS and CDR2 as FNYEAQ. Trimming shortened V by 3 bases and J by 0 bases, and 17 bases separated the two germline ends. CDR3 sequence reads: CASSFRGRQPMNTEAFF. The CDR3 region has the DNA TGTGCCAGCAGCTTCCGTGGGCGCCAGCCTATGAACACTGAAGCTTTCTTT.

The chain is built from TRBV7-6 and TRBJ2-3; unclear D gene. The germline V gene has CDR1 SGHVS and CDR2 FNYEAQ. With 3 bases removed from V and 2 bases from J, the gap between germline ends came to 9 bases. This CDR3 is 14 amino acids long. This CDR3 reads CASSLRSHTDTQYF. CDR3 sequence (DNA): TGTGCCAGCAGCTTGCGAAGCCACACAGATACGCAGTATTTT.

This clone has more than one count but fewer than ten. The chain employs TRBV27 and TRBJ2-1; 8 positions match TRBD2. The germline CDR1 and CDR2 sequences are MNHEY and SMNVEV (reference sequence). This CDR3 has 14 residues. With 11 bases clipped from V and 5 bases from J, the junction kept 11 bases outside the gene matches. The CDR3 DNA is TGTGCCGCCGGAGCTAGCGGGCCACACAATGAGCAGTTCTTC. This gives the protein CAAGASGPHNEQFF.

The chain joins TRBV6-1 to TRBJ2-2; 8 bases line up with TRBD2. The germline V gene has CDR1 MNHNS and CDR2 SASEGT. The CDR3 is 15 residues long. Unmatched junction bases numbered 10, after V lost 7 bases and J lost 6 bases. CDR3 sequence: CASTLSGMGPGELFF. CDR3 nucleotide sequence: TGTGCCAGCACCCTTAGCGGGATGGGTCCCGGGGAGCTGTTTTTT.

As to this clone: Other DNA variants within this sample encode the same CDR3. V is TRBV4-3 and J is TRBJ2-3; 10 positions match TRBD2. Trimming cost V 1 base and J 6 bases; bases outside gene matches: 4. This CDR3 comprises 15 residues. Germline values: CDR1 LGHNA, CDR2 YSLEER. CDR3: CASSQGSGRGDTQYF. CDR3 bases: TGCGCCAGCAGCCAAGGAAGCGGGAGGGGGGATACGCAGTATTTT.

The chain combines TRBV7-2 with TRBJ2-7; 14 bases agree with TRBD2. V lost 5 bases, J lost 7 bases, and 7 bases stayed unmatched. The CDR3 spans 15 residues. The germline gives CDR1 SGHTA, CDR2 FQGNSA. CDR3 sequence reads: CASSRLAGGGGEQYF. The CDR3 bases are TGTGCCAGCAGCCGACTAGCGGGAGGGGGAGGGGAGCAGTACTTC.

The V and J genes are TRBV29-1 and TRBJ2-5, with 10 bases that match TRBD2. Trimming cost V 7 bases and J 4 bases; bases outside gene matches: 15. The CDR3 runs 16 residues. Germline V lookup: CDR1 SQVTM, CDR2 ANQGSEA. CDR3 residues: CSAEIGLAGDGETQYF. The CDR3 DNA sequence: TGCAGCGCAGAGATCGGCCTAGCGGGAGATGGAGAGACCCAGTACTTC.

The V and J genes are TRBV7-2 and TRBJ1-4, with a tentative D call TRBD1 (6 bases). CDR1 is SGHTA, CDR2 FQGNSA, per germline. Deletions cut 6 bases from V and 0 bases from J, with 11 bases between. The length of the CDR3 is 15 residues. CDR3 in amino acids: CASSTGPATNEKLFF. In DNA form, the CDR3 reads TGTGCCAGCAGTACAGGGCCAGCAACTAATGAAAAACTGTTTTTT.

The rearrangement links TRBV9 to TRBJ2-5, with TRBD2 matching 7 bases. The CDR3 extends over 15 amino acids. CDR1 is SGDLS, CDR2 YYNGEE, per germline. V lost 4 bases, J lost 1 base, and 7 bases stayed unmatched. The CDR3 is CASSLQAGSQETQYF. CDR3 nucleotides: TGTGCCAGCAGCCTTCAAGCGGGGTCCCAAGAGACCCAGTACTTC.

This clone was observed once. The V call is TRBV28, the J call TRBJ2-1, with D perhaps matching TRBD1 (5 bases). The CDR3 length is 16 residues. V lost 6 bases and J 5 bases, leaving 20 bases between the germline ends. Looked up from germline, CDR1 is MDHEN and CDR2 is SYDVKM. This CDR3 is CASSSFPRASDNEQFF. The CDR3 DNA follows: TGTGCCAGCAGCTCGTTCCCCAGGGCGTCTGACAATGAGCAGTTCTTC.